This T cell receptor beta chain is drawn from a study of OX40 agonist ivuxolimab in advanced cancers. Concerning the study at large: The costimulatory receptor OX40 (CD134) was targeted by ivuxolimab, a fully human IgG2 agonistic monoclonal antibody. Intravenous ivuxolimab was administered to patients every 2 weeks at six dose levels: 0.01, 0.1, 0.3, 1.5, 3 and 10 mg/kg. Of the approximately 50 dose-escalation patients, hepatocellular carcinoma was present in about 20, melanoma in approximately 15, renal cell carcinoma in 9 and head and neck cancer in 9. A male proportion of 75% to 85% and a mean age of approximately 58 years, ranging from roughly 23 to 79, were recorded for the dose-escalation cohort. Prior anti-PD-1, anti-PD-L1 or anti-CTLA-4 therapy was permitted, and 40% of dose-escalation patients had received checkpoint inhibitors. Partial responses occurred in three dose-escalation patients: two with cutaneous melanoma and one with hepatocellular carcinoma. The point of sequencing TCRbeta in the periphery was to test whether ivuxolimab changed TCR sequence diversity and drove clonal T-cell expansion. The monotherapy dose-escalation portion (N = 52 patients) of the phase I ivuxolimab trial is reported in the paper.

Sequences DFQATT (CDR1) and SNEGSKA (CDR2) are obtained from the germline V gene (reference sequence). V loses 4 bases, J loses 8 bases, and the germline ends lie 11 bases apart. The CDR3, from cysteine to phenylalanine, totals 11 residues. The sequence is cut down to CDR3 DNA, 33 bases in frame from base 1. With respect to this clone: It lacks a known antigen. Per-base quality was not reported, and no clone a single base away is much larger than it.

The trial excluded patients who had a history of autoimmune disease or were on systemic immunosuppression. In every dose cohort, peripheral blood was drawn for TCR sequencing at baseline, cycle 4 day 1, and cycle 7 day 1. Samples were obtained from an open-label, multicenter, first-in-human phase I dose-escalation trial of ivuxolimab. Adults with locally advanced or metastatic melanoma, renal cell, hepatocellular, or head and neck squamous cell carcinoma were enrolled in the trial. Before TCR sequencing, CD4+ T cells and CD8+ T cells were sorted from peripheral blood as separate populations. Beyond this particular receptor, the publication reports: In the 0.1-3.0 mg/kg groups, partial responders were among the patients with the lowest normalized peripheral clonal expansion, particularly in CD8+ T cells. The antigen specificity of the peripheral T cells that underwent clonal expansion was not determined. Low levels of normalized T-cell clonal expansion were also shown by some nonresponding patients. After ivuxolimab, CD8+ T cells had more expanded clones than CD4+ T cells on average. At doses of 0.1 to 3.0 mg/kg, clonal expansion of both CD4+ and CD8+ blood T cells was observed from baseline to week 6.

Genomic DNA was extracted from sorted cells for sequencing of the TCRbeta CDR3 region. The immunoSEQ Assay was used to sequence the TCRbeta CDR3 regions. The clones in this table, taken by TCRdb from immuneACCESS, are in-frame only. Not every clone is retained; where verified, under half of the shortfall comes from an unresolved V gene, and the cause of the rest is unknown. For this sample the table gives fewer than 50,000 clones, of which around 80% were detected only once. In total, the top ten clones hold approximately 9.8% of the sample. Recombination joined TRBV20-1 with TRBJ1-2, with the D segment identity uncertain. The sequence came from an adult with an advanced solid tumor such as melanoma, head and neck, liver or kidney cancer. The sample in question was CD4+ or CD8+ T cells sorted from blood, obtained in a trial of the OX40 agonist ivuxolimab. CDR3 region: CSATVREGYTF. The sequenced DNA is TGCAGTGCTACGGTCCGGGAAGGCTACACCTTC.